This T cell receptor beta chain was sequenced during a study of blood T cell repertoires in COVID-19. The protocol was immunoSEQ multiplex PCR, while the TCRdb copy is restricted to in-frame clones and leaves out a portion. Among more than 70,000 clones, just over 90% were seen once, and the ten largest hold less than 6.5%. The germline CDR1 and CDR2 sequences are LNHDA and SQIVND (reference sequence). The CDR3 covers 14 residues. With 6 bases clipped from V and 10 bases from J, the junction kept 5 bases outside the gene matches. The sequence derives from a woman under 30 with acute or convalescent COVID-19. The V gene is TRBV19, the J gene TRBJ1-6; 11 nucleotides agree with TRBD1. The sample consisted of peripheral blood. The DNA of the CDR3 is TGTGCCAGTAGCTCGGGACAGGGGGTCTCACCCCTCCACTTT. As protein: CASSSGQGVSPLHF.